Below, one T cell receptor (beta chain) is given with its context. With 4 bases clipped from V and 4 bases from J, the junction kept 6 bases outside the gene matches. The germline CDR1 and CDR2 sequences are SGHAT and FQNNGV. The CDR3 spans 15 residues. This record belongs to a study of technical replicates of blood from several donors. Profiled with immunoSEQ multiplex PCR; TCRdb holds only in-frame clones, not every one. The repertoire holds under 100,000 clones, under 97% seen once, with 0.23% in the top ten. The rearrangement links TRBV11-2 to TRBJ1-1, with 10 positions matching TRBD1. The TCR comes from a human donor in good health. The sample was T cells isolated from PBMCs. CDR3: CASSSLRTGGTEAFF. In nucleotides, the CDR3 is TGTGCCAGCAGCTCACTACGGACAGGGGGCACTGAAGCTTTCTTT. Using reference TRBV11-2 and TRBJ1-1 for the parts outside the CDR3, the full variable domain is EAGVAQSPRYKIIEKRQSVAFWCNPISGHATLYWYQQILGQGPKLLIQFQNNGVVDDSQLPKDRFSAERLKGVDSTLKIQPAKLEDSAVYLCASSSLRTGGTEAFFGQGTRLTVV.